This record covers a single T cell receptor (beta chain). Its cognate antigen has yet to be identified. The sample holds no much larger clone one base away, and base qualities are not on file. The cohort consisted of 600 or so healthy bone marrow donors. At the time of sampling, all cohort members were nominally healthy, though unrecorded immune exposures were likely present. The donor tested CMV seronegative, placing the donor among the 352 seronegative members of the cohort. A peripheral blood sample was collected from each donor, and TCR beta sequencing was performed on peripheral blood mononuclear cells. The Qiagen DNeasy Blood Extraction Kit was used to extract genomic DNA from the blood cell samples. The sample is drawn from a study of cytomegalovirus exposure and HLA in healthy donors (dated by TCRdb to 2016 to 2017). For the wider study: In an earlier analysis of roughly 590 of the donors, approximately 300 Gb of sequence data and 100 million or so unique TCR beta sequences from about 190 million T cells were reported. An early release that covered more than 550 HLA-typed donors contained 300 to 350 gigabases of sequencing data and tens of millions of unique TCR sequences. Of the approximately 400 genotyped donors, 65% to 90% fell in the genetic ancestry cluster associated with self-reported Caucasian donors. The aim of the study was to test whether cataloging public T cell receptors could identify signatures of past pathogen exposure. The T cell repertoires of some 700 subjects were profiled by immunosequencing and related to cytomegalovirus serostatus. Besides the first cohort of more than 650 subjects, a separate validation cohort made up of over 100 different subjects was used. High-throughput TCR immunosequencing, statistical association of individual TCRs with disease status, and machine learning were combined to predict cytomegalovirus infection status. A later analysis re-analyzed previously published TCR beta repertoires from roughly 690 donors and added high-resolution HLA genotyping to study TCR occurrence patterns. In the later analysis, no new phenotypic data were used to find candidate immune exposures; instead, reliance was placed on TCR beta sequences and their occurrence across donors. To decide whether each TCR beta V gene segment behaved as functional or pseudogenic, an earlier analysis of some 600 of the donors relied on high-throughput TCR beta sequencing. Donor age, sex, ethnicity and CMV serostatus were compiled together with the repertoire data. In a later genetic analysis, genome-wide SNP genotypes for about 65% of the 666 donors were used, and that subset was treated as a discovery cohort. All discovery cohort repertoires had been generated on a single sequencing platform. HLA typing included class I and class II loci at four-digit resolution. Typing coverage varied by locus: about 629-630 donors for A, B, C, DRB1 and DQB1; roughly 500 for DQA1; around 610 for DPA1; approximately 470 for DPB1. Roughly 5 DR-DQ haplotypes were handled as single units for association and clustering, since linkage in the cohort was strong. Among approximately 370 genotyped donors of the cohort, an average of roughly 230,000 unique TCR beta nucleotide sequences was sequenced per donor, of which 15% to 20% were non-productive.

V loses 1 base of germline sequence and J loses 3 bases, and the interval between the two ends is 12 bases. The germline V gene supplies CDR1 SGHTA and CDR2 FQGNSA. Reading from cysteine to phenylalanine, the CDR3 counts 16 amino acids. Solely the CDR3 DNA is kept, with 48 bases framed from the first base. The protocol used for the library was the immunoSEQ multiplex PCR assay. A mixture of 60 forward primers for TCR Vbeta segments and 13 reverse primers for TCR Jbeta segments was used in the multiplex PCR. Amplification of the CDR3 region of rearranged TCR beta genes was performed with a multiplex PCR assay on genomic DNA. Amplified TCR beta libraries were sequenced as 87-base-pair reads on the Illumina HiSeq System. On the authors' methods: Across the 640 or so repertoires, a later analysis counted approximately 75 million unique TCR beta chains, approximately 10 million of which were shared by at least two donors. Raw reads were error-corrected and collapsed into unique sequences with a nearest-neighbor algorithm that merged closely related sequences to remove PCR and sequencing errors. CDR3 sequences were aligned to IMGT reference sequences to assign V, D and J gene segments. For a sequence to be retained, a match of at least six nucleotides to both a V gene segment and a J gene segment was required. Rearrangements were called productive when the CDR3 lacked stop codons and stayed in frame with V and J; all others were non-productive. CDR3 was defined by IMGT convention, running from the second conserved V-encoded cysteine to the conserved J-encoded phenylalanine. The earlier analysis of about 620 of the donors excluded sequences that lacked an unambiguous match to a single V gene segment. An earlier analysis of 587 of the donors classified V segments as functional when productive rearrangements were above 56.7% and as segregating when the standard deviation between donors was above 5%. A statistical classification framework was developed to diagnose cytomegalovirus status using the catalog of TCR beta chain sequences. In a later analysis, TCR nucleotide sequences were compared against IMGT/GENE-DB human TR gene sequences so that V and J genes could be assigned. Using the TCRdist pipeline, a later analysis assigned CDR3 sequences along with most-parsimonious VDJ recombination scenarios. In a later analysis, every TCR beta chain was defined by the combination of its CDR3 amino acid sequence and its V-gene family, and reads without a unique V-gene family were dropped. In a later analysis, some 600 highly shared, low-generation-probability nucleotide sequences were removed to address suspected cross-contamination and a sequencing artifact. In a later analysis, a clonal expansion index for each public chain was calculated from normalized within-repertoire ranks of inferred template counts. In a later analysis, generation probabilities were computed using a VDJ recombination model fitted to out-of-frame rearrangements, and the results were checked against IGoR. A later analysis scored TCR-TCR, TCR-HLA and TCR-CMV co-occurrence with hypergeometric tests, applying a repertoire-size bias correction to TCR pairs. False discovery rates were estimated in a later analysis by permuting HLA or CMV assignments 20 times. In a later analysis, co-occurring TCRs were grouped using DBSCAN, and TCRdist sequence similarity was added for clustering within HLA-allele-positive subsets. Repertoires with fewer than 30,000 or more than 120,000 public chains, plus five repertoires with anomalous nucleotide sharing, were excluded from co-occurrence clustering. The clones in this table, taken by TCRdb from immuneACCESS, are in-frame only. Not every clone is retained; where verified, under half of the shortfall comes from an unresolved V gene, and the cause of the rest is unknown. V and J calls and clone size are given by that table; D and trimming were obtained from the DNA. This sample has 180,000 or so clones in its table, and 79% of those were observed once. The ten top clones hold less than 2.5% of the sample.

Broad study findings and their caveats: A few of the identified cytomegalovirus-associated TCR beta chains were confirmed in vitro to be specific for cytomegalovirus antigens. The 87-base-pair reads could not distinguish some IMGT-functional V segments, including TRBV6-2 and TRBV6-3, so those segments were excluded. The presence/absence analyses assumed that sequencing depth was roughly uniform across donors, and that assumption may not be true. A total of fewer than 200 TCR beta chains were listed by the study as associated with cytomegalovirus. The sequencing pipeline was judged likely to have produced a cluster of highly shared sequence variants as a technical artifact. Immune exposure information for the cohort was limited to CMV serostatus. Correlated functional status among segregating V segments might reflect linkage disequilibrium, but an unknown experimental factor could not be ruled out. A further reported finding was that TCR beta sequences accurately predicted the HLA-A and HLA-B alleles for most subjects in the first cohort. Because some donors lacked HLA typing at each locus, the association tests relied only on the typed subset. In a later analysis, HLA-associated TCR beta chains were found to be more clonally expanded and to have lower generation probabilities than equally common non-associated chains. It was suggested by the authors that the approach could potentially be generalized to other disease states and immunological phenotypes. This cohort had only TCR beta chains sequenced, and the lack of alpha or paired-chain data limited which features could be detected. According to a later genetic analysis, donors in an Asian-associated ancestry cluster had fewer N-insertions in productive TCRs than the approximately 630-donor mean. In a later analysis, the rate of TCR association differed among HLA loci, with DRB1 alleles having the most associated TCRs and HLA-C alleles having the fewest. When HLA alleles, especially DR and DQ, strongly co-occurred, TCR associations were difficult to assign to individual alleles. Cytomegalovirus status was reported to be diagnosed by the classifier with high specificity and sensitivity in both the original and validation cohorts. While some public TCRs were present in many individuals, most TCR sequences turned up only very rarely across donors. According to a later analysis, most CMV-associated TCR beta chains appeared to be HLA-restricted, and the HLA associations seemed to be driven largely by CMV exposure. Specific HLA alleles were associated with 15,000 to 20,000 TCR beta sequences at a false discovery rate of 0.05 in a later analysis. A later genetic analysis associated a missense DCLRE1C variant with V-gene and J-gene trimming of TCR beta chains, and an independent cohort replicated the association. The earlier analysis of some 540 of the donors excluded approximately 17 rarely observed V segments, including chromosome 9 orphons, because counts were too low. Several of the top co-occurrence clusters appeared to be linked to parvovirus B19, influenza, CMV and Epstein-Barr virus, according to a later analysis. Broadly in line with IMGT annotations, most TCR beta V segments showed up in productive rearrangements about 87% or about 30% of the time in an earlier analysis of 587 of the donors.

The sequence came from a woman between 45 and 60 years old in good health and CMV-seronegative. The chain is assembled from TRBV7-2 and TRBJ1-4; the D gene is perhaps TRBD1, from 6 matching bases. Sequenced sample: PBMCs. The DNA is TGTGCCAGCAGCTTAGAGGGGGGGATCGCTAATGAAAAACTGTTTTTT. Translated, it gives CASSLEGGIANEKLFF.